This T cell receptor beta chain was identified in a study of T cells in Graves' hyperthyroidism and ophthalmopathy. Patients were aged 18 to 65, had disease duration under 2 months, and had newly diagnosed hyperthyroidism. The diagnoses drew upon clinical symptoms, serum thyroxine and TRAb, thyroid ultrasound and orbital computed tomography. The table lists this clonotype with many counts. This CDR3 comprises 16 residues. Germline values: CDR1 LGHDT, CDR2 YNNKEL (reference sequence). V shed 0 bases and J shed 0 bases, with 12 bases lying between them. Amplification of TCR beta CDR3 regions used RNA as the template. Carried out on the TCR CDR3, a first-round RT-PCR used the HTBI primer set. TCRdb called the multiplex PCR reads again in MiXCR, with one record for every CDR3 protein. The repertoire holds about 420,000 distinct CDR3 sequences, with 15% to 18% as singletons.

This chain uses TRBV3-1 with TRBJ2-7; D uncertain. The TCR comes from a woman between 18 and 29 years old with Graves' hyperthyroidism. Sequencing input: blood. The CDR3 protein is CASSQDPRANSYEQYF. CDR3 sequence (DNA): TGTGCCAGCAGCCAAGATCCCCGGGCTAACTCCTACGAGCAGTACTTC.